This T cell receptor (beta chain) was recovered during a study of T cell responses to AZD1222 COVID-19 vaccine. Here immunoSEQ multiplex PCR was the method, and the copy in TCRdb shows in-frame clones only, minus some. Of around 70,000 clones listed, about 90% are singletons. The receptor comes from an adult in good health. Source: peripheral blood, taken on day 0 of AZD1222 vaccination.

The CDR3 region has the DNA TGTGCCAGCAGCTCACGGGGGCTAGCGGCCACAGATACGCAGTATTTT. This sequence encodes CASSSRGLAATDTQYF. The rearrangement uses TRBV7-2 and TRBJ2-3; weak D call: TRBD2 (7 bases). Germline CDR1 SGHTA, CDR2 FQGNSA. V lost 4 bases and J 2 bases, leaving 16 bases between the germline ends. CDR3 length: 16 amino acids.